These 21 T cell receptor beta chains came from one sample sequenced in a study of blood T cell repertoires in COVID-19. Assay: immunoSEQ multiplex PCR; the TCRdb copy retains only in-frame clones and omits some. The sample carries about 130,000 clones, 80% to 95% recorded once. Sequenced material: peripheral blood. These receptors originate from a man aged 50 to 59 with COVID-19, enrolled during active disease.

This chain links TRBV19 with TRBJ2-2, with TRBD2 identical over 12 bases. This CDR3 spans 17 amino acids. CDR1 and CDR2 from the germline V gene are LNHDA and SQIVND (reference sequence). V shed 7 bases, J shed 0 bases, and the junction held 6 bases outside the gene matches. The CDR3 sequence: CASITSGGRTNTGELFF. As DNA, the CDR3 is TGTGCCAGTATAACTAGCGGGGGGAGGACGAACACCGGGGAGCTGTTTTTT.

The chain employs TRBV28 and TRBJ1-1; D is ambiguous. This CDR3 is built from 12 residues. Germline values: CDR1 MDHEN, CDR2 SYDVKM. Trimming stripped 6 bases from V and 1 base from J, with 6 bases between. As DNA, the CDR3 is TGTGCCAGCAGCACCAGGAACACTGAAGCTTTCTTT. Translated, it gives CASSTRNTEAFF.

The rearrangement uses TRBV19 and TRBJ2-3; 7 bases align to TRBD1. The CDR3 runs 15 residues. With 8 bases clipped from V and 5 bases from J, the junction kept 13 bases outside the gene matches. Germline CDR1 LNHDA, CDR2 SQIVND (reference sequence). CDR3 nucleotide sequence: TGTGCCAGTGCCATAAGGGGGCTTGGAGGAGATACGCAGTATTTT. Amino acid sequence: CASAIRGLGGDTQYF.

The CDR3 loop is CASSLSPSGNTIYF. The CDR3 coding sequence is TGTGCCAGCAGCTTAAGCCCCTCTGGAAACACCATATATTTT. V gene TRBV11-2 combines with J gene TRBJ1-3; D remains ambiguous. CDR1 is SGHAT and CDR2 is FQNNGV in the germline V gene. The V end lost 2 bases, the J end lost 0 bases, and 5 bases lay between the germline ends. The CDR3 is 14 amino acids.

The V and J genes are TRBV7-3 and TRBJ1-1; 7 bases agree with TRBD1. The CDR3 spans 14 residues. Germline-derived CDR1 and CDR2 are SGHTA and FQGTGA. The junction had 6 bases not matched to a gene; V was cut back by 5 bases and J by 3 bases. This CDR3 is CASSPNTGDTEAFF. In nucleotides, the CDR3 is TGTGCCAGCAGCCCAAATACAGGGGACACTGAAGCTTTCTTT.

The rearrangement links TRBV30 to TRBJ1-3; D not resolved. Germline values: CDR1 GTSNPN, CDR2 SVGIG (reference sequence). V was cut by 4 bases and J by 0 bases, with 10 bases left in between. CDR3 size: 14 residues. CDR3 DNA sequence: TGTGCCTGGACCTCGGGTCTCTCTGGAAACACCATATATTTT. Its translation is CAWTSGLSGNTIYF. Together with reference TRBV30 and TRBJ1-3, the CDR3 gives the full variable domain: SQTIHQWPATLVQPVGSPLSLECTVEGTSNPNLYWYRQAAGRGLQLLFYSVGIGQISSEVPQNLSASRPQDRQFILSSKKLLLSDSGFYLCAWTSGLSGNTIYFGEGSWLTVV.

The CDR3 region has the DNA TGTGCCAGCAGTGAAACAGGGGCCAATCAGCCCCAGCATTTT. Residues: CASSETGANQPQHF. The J gene is TRBJ1-5, the V gene TRBV25-1; 7 nucleotides agree with TRBD1. CDR3 length: 14 amino acids. Trimming cost V 2 bases and J 3 bases; bases outside gene matches: 1. The V gene's germline CDR1 is MGHDK and CDR2 SYGVNS.

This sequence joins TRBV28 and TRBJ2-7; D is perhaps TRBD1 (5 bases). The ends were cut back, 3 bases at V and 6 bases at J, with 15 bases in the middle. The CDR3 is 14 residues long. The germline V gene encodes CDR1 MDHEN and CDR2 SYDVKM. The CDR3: CASSLGPDTAEQYF. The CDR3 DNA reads TGTGCCAGCAGTTTGGGGCCGGACACGGCCGAGCAGTACTTC.

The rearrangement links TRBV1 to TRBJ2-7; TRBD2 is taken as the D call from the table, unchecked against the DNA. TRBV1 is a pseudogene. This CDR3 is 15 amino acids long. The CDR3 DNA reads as TGCACCAGCAGGATTACGGGACTTCTCTCCTACGAGCAGTACTTC. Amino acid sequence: CTSRITGLLSYEQYF.

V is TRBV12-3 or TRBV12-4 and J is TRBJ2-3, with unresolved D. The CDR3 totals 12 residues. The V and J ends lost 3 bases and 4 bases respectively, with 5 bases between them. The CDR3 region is CASSLRPDTQYF. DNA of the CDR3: TGTGCCAGCAGTTTGCGGCCAGATACGCAGTATTTT.

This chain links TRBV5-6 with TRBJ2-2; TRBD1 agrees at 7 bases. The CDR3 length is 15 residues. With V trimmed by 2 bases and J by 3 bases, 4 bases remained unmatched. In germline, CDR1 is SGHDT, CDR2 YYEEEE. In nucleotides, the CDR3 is TGTGCCAGCAGCTTATCTGACAGGGACACCGGGGAGCTGTTTTTT. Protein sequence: CASSLSDRDTGELFF.

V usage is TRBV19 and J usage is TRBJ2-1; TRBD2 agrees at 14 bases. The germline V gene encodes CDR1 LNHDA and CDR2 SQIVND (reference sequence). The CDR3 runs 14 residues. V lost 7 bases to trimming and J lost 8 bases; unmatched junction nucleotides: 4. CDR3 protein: CASTQGLAGDEQFF. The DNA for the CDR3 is TGTGCCAGTACCCAGGGACTAGCGGGGGATGAGCAGTTCTTC.

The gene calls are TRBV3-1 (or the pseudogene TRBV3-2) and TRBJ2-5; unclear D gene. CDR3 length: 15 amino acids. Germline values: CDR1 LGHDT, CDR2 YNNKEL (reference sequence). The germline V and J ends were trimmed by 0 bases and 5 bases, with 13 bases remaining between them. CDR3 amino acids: CASSQDRQVLETQYF. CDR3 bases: TGTGCCAGCAGCCAAGATCGCCAGGTATTGGAGACCCAGTACTTC.

DNA of the CDR3: TGTGCCATCAGTGATCCTGGACAGGGGGGGGAGACCCAGTACTTC. Translated, it gives CAISDPGQGGETQYF. The gene calls are TRBV10-3 and TRBJ2-5; TRBD1 matches 10 bases. Germline V gives CDR1 ENHRY, CDR2 SYGVKD. Losses at the gene ends were 3 bases for V and 5 bases for J; bases not matched to a gene: 6. The CDR3 length is 15 residues.

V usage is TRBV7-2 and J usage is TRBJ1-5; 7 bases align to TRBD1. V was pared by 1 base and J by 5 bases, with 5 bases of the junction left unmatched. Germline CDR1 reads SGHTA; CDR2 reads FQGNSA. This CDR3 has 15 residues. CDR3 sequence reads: CASSLEGRGDQPQHF. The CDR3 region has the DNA TGTGCCAGCAGCTTAGAGGGCAGGGGGGATCAGCCCCAGCATTTT.

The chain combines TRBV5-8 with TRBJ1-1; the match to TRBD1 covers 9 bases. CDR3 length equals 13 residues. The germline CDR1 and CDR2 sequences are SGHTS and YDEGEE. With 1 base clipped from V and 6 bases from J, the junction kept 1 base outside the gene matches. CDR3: CASSLRQGAEAFF. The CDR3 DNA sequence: TGTGCCAGCAGCTTGAGACAGGGGGCTGAAGCTTTCTTT.

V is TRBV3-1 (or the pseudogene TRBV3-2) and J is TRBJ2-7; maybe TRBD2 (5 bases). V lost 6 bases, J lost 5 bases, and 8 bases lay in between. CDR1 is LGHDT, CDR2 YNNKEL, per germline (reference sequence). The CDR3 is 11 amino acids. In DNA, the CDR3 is TGTGCCAGCAGATCTAGCCACGAGCAGTACTTC. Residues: CASRSSHEQYF.

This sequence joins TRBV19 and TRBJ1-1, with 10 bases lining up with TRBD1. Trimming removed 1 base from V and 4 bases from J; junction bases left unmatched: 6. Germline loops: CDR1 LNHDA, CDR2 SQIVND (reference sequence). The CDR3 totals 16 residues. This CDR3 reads CASSIVGTGVFTEAFF. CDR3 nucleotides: TGTGCCAGTAGTATAGTGGGGACAGGGGTGTTCACTGAAGCTTTCTTT.

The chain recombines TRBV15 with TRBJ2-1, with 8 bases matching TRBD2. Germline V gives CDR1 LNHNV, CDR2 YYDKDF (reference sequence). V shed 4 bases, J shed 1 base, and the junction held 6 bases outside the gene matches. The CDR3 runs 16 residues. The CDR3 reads CATSTPAGVSYNEQFF. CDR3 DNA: TGTGCCACCAGCACCCCAGCGGGAGTATCCTACAATGAGCAGTTCTTC.

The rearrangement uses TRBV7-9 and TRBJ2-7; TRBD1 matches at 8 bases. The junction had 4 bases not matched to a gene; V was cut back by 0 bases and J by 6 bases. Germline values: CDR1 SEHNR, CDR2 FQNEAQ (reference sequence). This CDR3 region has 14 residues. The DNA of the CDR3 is TGTGCCAGCAGCTTAGCCAGGGGGCTGCCCGAGCAGTACTTC. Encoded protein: CASSLARGLPEQYF.

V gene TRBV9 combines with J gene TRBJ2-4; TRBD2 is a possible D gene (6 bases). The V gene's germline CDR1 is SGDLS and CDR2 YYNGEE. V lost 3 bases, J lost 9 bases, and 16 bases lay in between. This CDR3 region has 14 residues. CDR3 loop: CASSEGGGLSIQYF. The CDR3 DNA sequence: TGTGCCAGCAGCGAGGGAGGCGGGTTAAGCATTCAGTACTTC.